The 28 T cell receptor beta chains reported below all come from one sample, sequenced in a study of T-cell memory formation after mild COVID-19. TCRdb re-analysed the 5' RACE reads in MiXCR, keeping a single row per CDR3 protein. The sample records 120,000 or so distinct CDR3 sequences, about 6% being singletons. Sequenced: PBMCs or a T cell subset sorted from them (not recorded which). The receptor source for this set is an adult woman who had mild COVID-19 (a few samples of this study predate the infection). Cell type and time point are not known.

This chain joins TRBV18 and TRBJ2-7, with 8 bases aligning to TRBD1. The CDR3 extends over 15 amino acids. Trimming at V came to 5 bases and at J to 1 base, leaving 7 bases not matched to a gene. Germline CDR1 KGHSH, CDR2 LQKENI. CDR3 nucleotide sequence: TGTGCCAGCTCAGTTGACAGGACAGGGTCCTACGAGCAGTACTTC. This encodes CASSVDRTGSYEQYF.

This clonotype showed up many times. This CDR3 is CASKPQDRAADTQYF. In DNA, the CDR3 is TGTGCCAGCAAACCCCAGGACAGGGCGGCAGATACGCAGTATTTT. The genes are TRBV12-3 or TRBV12-4 and TRBJ2-3, with 8 bases that match TRBD1. There are 15 residues in the CDR3. After removal of 7 bases from V and 4 bases from J, the junction contained 10 bases not matched to a gene.

This clonotype was seen a handful of times. The chain recombines TRBV12-3 or TRBV12-4 with TRBJ2-3, with TRBD2 matching 12 bases. This CDR3 comprises 17 residues. The ends lost 5 bases at V and 4 bases at J; junction bases unmatched: 10. The CDR3 loop reads CASSRPPSGGASDTQYF. CDR3 nucleotide sequence: TGTGCCAGCAGTCGTCCGCCTAGCGGGGGGGCATCAGATACGCAGTATTTT.

A few counts support this clonotype. The chain's CDR3 is CASSYSIRQGNGYTF. The CDR3 nucleotides read TGTGCCAGCAGTTACTCGATTCGGCAGGGGAACGGCTACACCTTC. The J gene is TRBJ1-2, the V gene TRBV6-5, with a possible D match to TRBD1 (6 bases). V lost 0 bases to trimming and J lost 8 bases, with 16 bases between them. The CDR3 loop spans 15 amino acids. CDR1 is MNHEY and CDR2 is SVGAGI in the germline V gene.

The sample holds a few counts of this clonotype. The rearrangement links TRBV3-1 to TRBJ1-4, with D uncertain. V dropped 4 bases and J dropped 5 bases, with 11 bases sitting between them. This CDR3 is 14 amino acids long. Per the germline V gene, CDR1 is LGHDT and CDR2 is YNNKEL (reference sequence). The CDR3 bases are TGTGCCAGCAGCCCTCTCGGAGGCAATGAAAAACTGTTTTTT. Residues: CASSPLGGNEKLFF.

This rearrangement joins TRBV27 to TRBJ2-7; 8 bases align to TRBD1. J gave up 2 bases and V 5 bases, and 8 bases lay outside the gene matches. There are 15 residues in the CDR3. Germline CDR1 is MNHEY and CDR2 is SMNVEV (reference sequence). CDR3 sequence reads: CASSPGTGGPYEQYF. CDR3 coding DNA: TGTGCCAGCAGTCCCGGGACAGGCGGACCCTACGAGCAGTACTTC.

To note about this clonotype: A read error may explain this, as a much larger clone is one base away. The V call is TRBV7-9, the J call TRBJ1-6, with no clear D. Germline V gene sequence: CDR1 SEHNR, CDR2 FQNEAQ (reference sequence). There are 14 residues in the CDR3. This chain's CDR3 is CASTRDLGSSPLQF. In DNA, the CDR3 is TGTGCCAGCACCCGCGACCTGGGAAGTTCACCCCTCCAGTTT.

The table lists this clonotype with many counts. At one end the junction does not follow the germline gene, possibly because of a read error. The chain has TRBV5-1 and TRBJ2-7; 7 nucleotides line up with TRBD1. Germline lookup yields CDR1 SGHRS and CDR2 YFSETQ. CDR3 size: 14 residues. The CDR3 nucleotides are TGCGCCAGCAGCTCTGACAGGGTTCAGCTTTCCGGCGACTTC. Its translation is CASSSDRVQLSGDF. Based on the CDR3 plus reference TRBV5-1 and TRBJ2-7, the full variable domain is KAGVTQTPRYLIKTRGQQVTLSCSPISGHRSVSWYQQTPGQGLQFLFEYFSETQRNKGNFPGRFSGRQFSNSRSEMNVSTLELGDSALYLCASSSDRVQLSGDFGPGTRLTVT.

This clonotype occurred many times. The chain carries TRBV5-1 and TRBJ1-2; D remains unclear. V was trimmed by 7 bases and J by 4 bases, leaving 11 bases between them. This CDR3 contains 12 residues. Germline loops: CDR1 SGHRS, CDR2 YFSETQ. For the CDR3, the DNA is TGCGCCAGCGGGGAGGGAACCTATGGCTACACCTTC. Amino acid sequence: CASGEGTYGYTF.

V and J are TRBV27 and TRBJ1-2; 10 nucleotides align to TRBD1. Germline loops: CDR1 MNHEY, CDR2 SMNVEV (reference sequence). Trimming took 8 bases from V and 2 from J; bases not matched to a gene: 5. The length of the CDR3 is 14 residues. CDR3 sequence: CASRRQGANYGYTF. The CDR3 DNA sequence: TGTGCCAGCCGCAGACAGGGGGCGAACTATGGCTACACCTTC.

This clonotype has just a few counts. The CDR3 DNA reads as TGTGCCACCAGCAGAGATCCTGGAGGGAAAAACATTCAGTACTTC. Protein: CATSRDPGGKNIQYF. This chain connects TRBV15 to TRBJ2-4; tentative D call: TRBD2 (6 bases). CDR3 length: 15 residues. From germline, CDR1 is LNHNV and CDR2 YYDKDF (reference sequence). Between the trimmed V and J ends, which lost 0 bases and 4 bases, there was a span of 10 bases.

The DNA for the CDR3 is TGTGCCAGCAGTTACTCAGCGGGGGGCCTCACAGATACGCAGTATTTT. It specifies CASSYSAGGLTDTQYF. The gene calls are TRBV9 and TRBJ2-3; TRBD2 matches 9 bases. The ends lost 5 bases at V and 2 bases at J; junction bases unmatched: 9. Germline loops: CDR1 SGDLS, CDR2 YYNGEE. The CDR3 has 16 amino acids.

The chain uses TRBV9 and TRBJ1-2, with D perhaps TRBD1 (5 bases). This CDR3 has 13 residues. Germline V lookup: CDR1 SGDLS, CDR2 YYNGEE. V was clipped by 4 bases and J by 7 bases, with 14 bases between them. The CDR3 DNA reads as TGTGCCAGCAGCCCTAACCCAGGGTCTGGCTACACCTTC. Residues: CASSPNPGSGYTF. Together with reference TRBV9 and TRBJ1-2, the CDR3 gives the full variable domain: DSGVTQTPKHLITATGQRVTLRCSPRSGDLSVYWYQQSLDQGLQFLIQYYNGEERAKGNILERFSAQQFPDLHSELNLSSLELGDSALYFCASSPNPGSGYTFGSGTRLTVV.

The J gene is TRBJ2-2, the V gene TRBV13; 8 bases match TRBD2. The germline CDR1 and CDR2 sequences are PRHDT and FYEKMQ (reference sequence). This CDR3 region has 14 residues. Germline trimming cut 3 bases from V and 3 bases from J; bases unmatched to any gene: 0. CDR3 nucleotide sequence: TGTGCCAGCAGCTTGGGACTAGACACCGGGGAGCTGTTTTTT. Translating it yields CASSLGLDTGELFF.

The rearrangement uses TRBV6-2 or TRBV6-3 and TRBJ1-1; no definite D call. Trimming left V 3 bases short and J 4 bases short, with 12 bases between. The germline V gene encodes CDR1 MNHEY and CDR2 SVGEGT. The length of the CDR3 is 14 residues. The CDR3 DNA is TGTGCCAGCAGTTATGTGCTTGGCCGCACTGAAGCTTTCTTT. Translation: CASSYVLGRTEAFF.

This clonotype was seen a few times. The genes are TRBV18 and TRBJ1-2; no reliable D call. Trimming cost V 4 bases and J 5 bases, with 17 bases left between them. Germline CDR1 is KGHSH and CDR2 is LQKENI. The CDR3 loop spans 15 amino acids. The CDR3 reads CASSRPFMASYGYTF. The CDR3 region has the DNA TGTGCCAGCTCACGACCCTTCATGGCGTCATATGGCTACACCTTC.

This clonotype showed up just a few times. The chain has TRBV4-1 and TRBJ1-2; tentative D call: TRBD1 (6 bases). The germline V gene has CDR1 MGHRA and CDR2 YSYEKL. The CDR3 spans 16 residues. V dropped 0 bases and J dropped 4 bases, with 15 bases sitting between them. This CDR3 is CASSQEAQTGAYGYTF. CDR3 nucleotide sequence: TGCGCCAGCAGCCAAGAGGCGCAGACAGGAGCCTATGGCTACACCTTC.

There are many counts of this clonotype. The V call is TRBV12-3 or TRBV12-4, the J call TRBJ2-7, with TRBD1 matching over 7 bases. The CDR3 loop spans 14 amino acids. V lost 6 bases and J lost 2; bases outside the gene matches: 7. In nucleotides, the CDR3 is TGTGCCAGCAGCCCTACCGGACAGGCCTACGAGCAGTACTTC. It codes for CASSPTGQAYEQYF.

V and J are TRBV12-3 or TRBV12-4 and TRBJ2-1; no firm D call. The germline V and J ends were trimmed by 0 bases and 10 bases, with 16 bases remaining between them. The length of the CDR3 is 15 residues. The CDR3 sequence: CASSLALLGINEQFF. CDR3 coding DNA: TGTGCCAGCAGTTTAGCGCTATTGGGGATAAACGAGCAGTTCTTC.

CDR3 sequence (DNA): TGTGCCATCAAAGGGACTAGCGAGAGCTCCTACAATGAGCAGTTCTTC. Protein: CAIKGTSESSYNEQFF. This chain joins TRBV10-3 and TRBJ2-1, with 10 bases identical to TRBD2. Germline V CDR1 and CDR2: ENHRY, SYGVKD. After removal of 7 bases from V and 0 bases from J, the junction contained 6 bases not matched to a gene. CDR3 length: 16 amino acids.

The rearrangement joins TRBV3-1 to TRBJ2-1; 13 nucleotides line up with TRBD2. This CDR3 is built from 15 residues. Germline CDR1 is LGHDT and CDR2 is YNNKEL (reference sequence). With 4 bases clipped from V and 6 bases from J, the junction kept 3 bases outside the gene matches. The CDR3 region is CASSPRTSGSNEQFF. As DNA, the CDR3 is TGTGCCAGCAGCCCGCGGACTAGCGGGAGCAATGAGCAGTTCTTC.

This clonotype was seen a few times. J is TRBJ2-7 and V is TRBV24-1, with 10 bases aligning to TRBD1. The V gene end was trimmed by 0 bases and the J gene end by 5 bases; junction bases not matched to a gene: 9. This CDR3 comprises 17 residues. CDR1 KGHDR and CDR2 SFDVKD come from the germline V gene. The CDR3 sequence is CATSDLRDRGLPNEQYF. In DNA form, the CDR3 reads TGTGCCACCAGTGATTTGCGTGACAGGGGGCTTCCTAACGAGCAGTACTTC.

A few counts support this clonotype. The chain recombines TRBV7-2 with TRBJ2-3; the match to TRBD1 covers 9 bases. The CDR3 runs 17 residues. V dropped 5 bases and J dropped 1; count of bases not matched to a gene: 10. Germline V gives CDR1 SGHTA, CDR2 FQGNSA. CDR3 in DNA: TGTGCCAGCAGCCCGACGTTACAGGGGGCGGGCACAGATACGCAGTATTTT. Its translation is CASSPTLQGAGTDTQYF.

The chain combines TRBV12-3 or TRBV12-4 with TRBJ1-1; possibly TRBD1 for D (6 bases). V was cut by 4 bases and J by 4 bases, with 10 bases left in between. There are 13 residues in the CDR3. The CDR3, as DNA: TGTGCCAGCAGTTCGAACAGGGTCACTGAAGCTTTCTTT. Amino acid sequence: CASSSNRVTEAFF.

The V call is TRBV2, the J call TRBJ1-1; weak D call: TRBD1 (6 bases). Trimming removed 7 bases at V and 8 bases at J, with 11 bases between. The CDR3 loop spans 11 amino acids. CDR1 is SNHLY, CDR2 FYNNEI, per germline. In nucleotides, the CDR3 is TGTGCCAGCAAGCAGGGGATGGAAGCTTTCTTT. This gives the protein CASKQGMEAFF.

This clonotype was detected a few times. The chain couples TRBV25-1 to TRBJ2-7, with D perhaps matching TRBD2 (5 bases). The CDR3 totals 14 residues. V was trimmed by 6 bases and J by 1 base, leaving 13 bases between them. The germline V gene has CDR1 MGHDK and CDR2 SYGVNS. The CDR3 coding sequence is TGTGCCAGCAGCCCCTTTGGAGGATCCTACGAGCAGTACTTC. It encodes CASSPFGGSYEQYF.

This clonotype has a count of ten or more. The chain combines TRBV10-3 with TRBJ1-3, with D unclear. The CDR3 totals 14 residues. V shed 0 bases and J shed 3 bases, with 6 bases lying between them. Per the germline V gene, CDR1 is ENHRY and CDR2 is SYGVKD. The DNA for the CDR3 is TGTGCCATCAGTGAGTCGGTTTTTGGAAACACCATATATTTT. It encodes CAISESVFGNTIYF.

This clonotype was observed many times. The rearrangement joins TRBV12-3 or TRBV12-4 to TRBJ1-6; 7 positions match TRBD1. Trimming cost V 3 bases and J 7 bases; bases outside gene matches: 3. CDR3 length: 14 residues. The DNA of the CDR3 is TGTGCCAGCAGTTTGGAGGGGGCGAATTCACCCCTCCACTTT. This translates into CASSLEGANSPLHF.